This T cell receptor (beta chain) was sequenced during a study of blood T cell repertoires in COVID-19. Study background: Spain, Italy and the United States supplied samples that represented acute and convalescent COVID-19. In each case, the material was cDNA or gDNA derived from T cells, B-cell-depleted T cells, or PBMCs.

Under the authors' procedure: Estimation of nucleated cell counts was performed using reference gene primer amplification. Sequencing was performed with immunoSEQ multiplex PCR; in TCRdb, only in-frame clones are kept and a portion is missing. Clone size and the V and J calls come from that table; the DNA yielded D and trimming. The table lists about 140,000 clones, 60% to 85% of them singletons. Germline CDR1 is SGHRS and CDR2 is YFSETQ. The CDR3 totals 13 residues. V was clipped by 3 bases and J by 5 bases; unmatched bases: 2. The sample consisted of peripheral blood. This chain connects TRBV5-1 to TRBJ2-3; 8 nucleotides line up with TRBD2. This clonotype was sampled from a woman aged 55-70 years with acute or convalescent COVID-19. Here the CDR3 reads CASSSRGEDTQYF. The CDR3 DNA is TGCGCCAGCAGCTCGCGGGGGGAAGATACGCAGTATTTT.